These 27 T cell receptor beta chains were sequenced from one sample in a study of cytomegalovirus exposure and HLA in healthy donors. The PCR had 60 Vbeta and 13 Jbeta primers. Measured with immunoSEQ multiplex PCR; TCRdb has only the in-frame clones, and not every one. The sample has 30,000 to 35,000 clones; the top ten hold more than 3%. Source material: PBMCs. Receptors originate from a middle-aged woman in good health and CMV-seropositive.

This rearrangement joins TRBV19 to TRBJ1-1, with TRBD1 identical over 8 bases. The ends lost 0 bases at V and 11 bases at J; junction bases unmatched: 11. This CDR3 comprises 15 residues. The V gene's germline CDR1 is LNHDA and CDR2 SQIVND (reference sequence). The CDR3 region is CASSIDVGTGGGAFF. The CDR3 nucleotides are TGTGCCAGTAGTATAGATGTGGGGACAGGAGGTGGGGCTTTCTTT.

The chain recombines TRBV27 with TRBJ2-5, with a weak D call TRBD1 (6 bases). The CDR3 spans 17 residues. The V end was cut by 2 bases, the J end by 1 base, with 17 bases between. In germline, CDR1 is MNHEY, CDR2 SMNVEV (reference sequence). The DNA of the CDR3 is TGTGCCAGCAGTTTAAAGGGCGGCAGGGGAGTCCAAGAGACCCAGTACTTC. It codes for CASSLKGGRGVQETQYF.

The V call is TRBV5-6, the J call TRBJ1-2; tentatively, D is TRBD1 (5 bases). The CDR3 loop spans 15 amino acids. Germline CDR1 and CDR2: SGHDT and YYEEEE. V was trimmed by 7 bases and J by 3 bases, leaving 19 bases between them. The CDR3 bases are TGTGCCAGCGCGGGGGAGTCCCTAAGATACTATGGCTACACCTTC. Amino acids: CASAGESLRYYGYTF.

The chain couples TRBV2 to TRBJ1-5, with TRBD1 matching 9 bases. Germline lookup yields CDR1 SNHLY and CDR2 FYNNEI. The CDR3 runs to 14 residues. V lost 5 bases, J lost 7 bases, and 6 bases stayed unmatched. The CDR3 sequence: CASSKGQGNQPQHF. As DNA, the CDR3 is TGTGCCAGCAGTAAAGGACAGGGGAACCAGCCCCAGCATTTT.

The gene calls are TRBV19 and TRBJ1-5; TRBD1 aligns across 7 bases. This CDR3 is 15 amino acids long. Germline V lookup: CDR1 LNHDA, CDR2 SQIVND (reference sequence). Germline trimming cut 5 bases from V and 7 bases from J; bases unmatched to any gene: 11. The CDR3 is CASSPGRQGEQPQHF. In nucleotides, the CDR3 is TGTGCCAGTAGTCCTGGGCGACAGGGAGAACAGCCCCAGCATTTT.

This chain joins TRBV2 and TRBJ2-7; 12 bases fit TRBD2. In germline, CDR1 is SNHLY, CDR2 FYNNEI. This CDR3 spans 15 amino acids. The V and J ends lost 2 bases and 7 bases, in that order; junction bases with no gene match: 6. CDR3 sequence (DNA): TGTGCCAGCAGTGAACGACTAGCGGGAGTCGGGGAGCAGTACTTC. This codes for CASSERLAGVGEQYF.

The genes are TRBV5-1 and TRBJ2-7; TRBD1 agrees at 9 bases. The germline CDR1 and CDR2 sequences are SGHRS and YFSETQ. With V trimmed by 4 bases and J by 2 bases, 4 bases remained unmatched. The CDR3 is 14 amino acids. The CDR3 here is CASSRRDRAYEQYF. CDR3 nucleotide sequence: TGCGCCAGCAGCCGCCGGGACAGGGCCTACGAGCAGTACTTC.

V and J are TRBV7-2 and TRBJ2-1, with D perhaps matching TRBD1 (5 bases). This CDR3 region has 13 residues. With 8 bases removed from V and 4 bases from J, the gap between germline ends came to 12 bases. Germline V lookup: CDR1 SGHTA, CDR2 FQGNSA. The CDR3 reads CASGPRGYNEQFF. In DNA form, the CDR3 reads TGTGCCAGCGGACCAAGGGGTTACAATGAGCAGTTCTTC.

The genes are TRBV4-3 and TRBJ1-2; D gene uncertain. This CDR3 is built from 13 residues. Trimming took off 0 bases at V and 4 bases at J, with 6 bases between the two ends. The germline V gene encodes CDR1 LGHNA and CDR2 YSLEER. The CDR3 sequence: CASSQEPSYGYTF. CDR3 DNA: TGCGCCAGCAGCCAAGAACCGAGCTATGGCTACACCTTC.

The CDR3 region has the DNA TGCGCCAGCAGCTTTGTGCTCAGGTCCACTGGCCACGAGCAGTACTTC. Amino acid sequence: CASSFVLRSTGHEQYF. J is TRBJ2-7 and V is TRBV5-1; no definite D call. Looked up from germline, CDR1 is SGHRS and CDR2 is YFSETQ. The germline V and J ends were trimmed by 2 bases and 5 bases, with 20 bases remaining between them. The CDR3 length is 16 residues.

The CDR3 nucleotides read TGCAGCGTTGGACAGGGGGAGGAAAAACTGTTTTTT. It is translated as CSVGQGEEKLFF. This sequence joins TRBV29-1 and TRBJ1-4, with 9 positions matching TRBD1. V gave up 4 bases and J gave up 8 bases; unmatched junction bases: 2. The CDR3 runs to 12 residues. Germline-derived CDR1 and CDR2 are SQVTM and ANQGSEA.

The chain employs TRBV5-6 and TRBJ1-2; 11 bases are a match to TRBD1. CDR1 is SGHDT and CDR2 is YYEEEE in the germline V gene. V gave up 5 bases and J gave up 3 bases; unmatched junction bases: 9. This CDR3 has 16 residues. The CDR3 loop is CASSLGTGGLDYGYTF. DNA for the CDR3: TGTGCCAGCAGTCTCGGGACAGGGGGGTTGGACTATGGCTACACCTTC.

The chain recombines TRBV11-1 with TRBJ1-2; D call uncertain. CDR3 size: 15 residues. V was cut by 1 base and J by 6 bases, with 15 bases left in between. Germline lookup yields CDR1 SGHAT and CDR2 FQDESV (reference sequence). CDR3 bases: TGTGCCAGCAGCTTAGGCCTTGGCGTACTAGATGGCTACACCTTC. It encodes CASSLGLGVLDGYTF.

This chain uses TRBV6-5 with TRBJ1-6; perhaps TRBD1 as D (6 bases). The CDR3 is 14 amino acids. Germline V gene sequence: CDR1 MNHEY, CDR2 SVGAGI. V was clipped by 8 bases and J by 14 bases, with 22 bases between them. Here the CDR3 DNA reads TGTGCCAGCCGGACCGGGACACCCCCCTTCACCCTCCACTTT. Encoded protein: CASRTGTPPFTLHF.

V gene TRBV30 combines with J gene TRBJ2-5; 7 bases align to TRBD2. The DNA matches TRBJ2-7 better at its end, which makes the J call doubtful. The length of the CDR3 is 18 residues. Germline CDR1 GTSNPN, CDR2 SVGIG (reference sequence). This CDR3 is CAWTPSGREGWDTYEQYF. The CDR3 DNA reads TGTGCCTGGACGCCCTCGGGCAGGGAGGGATGGGATACCTACGAGCAGTACTTC.

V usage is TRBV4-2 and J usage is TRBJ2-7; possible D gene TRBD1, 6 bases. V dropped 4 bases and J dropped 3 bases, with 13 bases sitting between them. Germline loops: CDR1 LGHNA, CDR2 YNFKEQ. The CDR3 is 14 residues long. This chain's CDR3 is CASSPRGRNYEQYF. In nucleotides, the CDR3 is TGTGCCAGCAGCCCCAGGGGACGGAACTACGAGCAGTACTTC.

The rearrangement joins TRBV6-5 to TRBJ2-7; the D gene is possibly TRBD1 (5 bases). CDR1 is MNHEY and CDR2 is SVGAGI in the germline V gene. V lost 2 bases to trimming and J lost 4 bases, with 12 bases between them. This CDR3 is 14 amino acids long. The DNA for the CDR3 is TGTGCCAGCAGTTACACAGGACACAGGTACGAGCAGTACTTC. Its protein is CASSYTGHRYEQYF.

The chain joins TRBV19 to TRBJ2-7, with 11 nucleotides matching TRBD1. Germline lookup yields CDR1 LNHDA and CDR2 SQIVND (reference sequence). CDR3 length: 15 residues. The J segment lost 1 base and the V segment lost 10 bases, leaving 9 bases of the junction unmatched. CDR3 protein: CATLPGQGASYEQYF. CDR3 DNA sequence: TGTGCCACCCTACCCGGACAGGGGGCGTCCTACGAGCAGTACTTC.

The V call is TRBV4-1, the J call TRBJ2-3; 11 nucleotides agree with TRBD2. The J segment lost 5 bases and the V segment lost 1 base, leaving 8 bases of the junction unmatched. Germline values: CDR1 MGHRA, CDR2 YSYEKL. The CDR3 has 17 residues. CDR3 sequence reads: CASSQVNLAGGIDTQYF. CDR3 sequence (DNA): TGCGCCAGCAGCCAAGTAAACCTAGCGGGAGGTATAGATACGCAGTATTTT.

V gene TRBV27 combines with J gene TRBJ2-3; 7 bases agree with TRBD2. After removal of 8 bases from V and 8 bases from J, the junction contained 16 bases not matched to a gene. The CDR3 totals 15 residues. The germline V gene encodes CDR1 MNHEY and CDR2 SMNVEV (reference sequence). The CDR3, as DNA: TGTGCCAGCGGCCCCGGGACTCGAGGGGAGGGTACGCAGTATTTT. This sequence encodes CASGPGTRGEGTQYF.

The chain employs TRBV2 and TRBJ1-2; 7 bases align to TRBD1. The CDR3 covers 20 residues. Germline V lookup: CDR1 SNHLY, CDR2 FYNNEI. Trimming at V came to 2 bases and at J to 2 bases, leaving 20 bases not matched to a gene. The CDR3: CASSESQLWRVQGTNYGYTF. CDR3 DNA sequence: TGTGCCAGCAGTGAATCCCAACTCTGGAGGGTACAGGGGACGAACTATGGCTACACCTTC.

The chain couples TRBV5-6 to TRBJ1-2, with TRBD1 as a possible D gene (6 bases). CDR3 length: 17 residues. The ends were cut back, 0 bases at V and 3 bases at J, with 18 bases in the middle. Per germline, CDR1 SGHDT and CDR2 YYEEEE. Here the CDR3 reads CASSLGPTGTFDYGYTF. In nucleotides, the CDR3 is TGTGCCAGCAGCTTGGGACCTACAGGGACCTTTGACTATGGCTACACCTTC.

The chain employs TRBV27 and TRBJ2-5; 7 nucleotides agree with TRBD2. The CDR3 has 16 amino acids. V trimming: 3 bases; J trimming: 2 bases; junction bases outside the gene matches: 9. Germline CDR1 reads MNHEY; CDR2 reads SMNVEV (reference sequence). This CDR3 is CASSLVLAARQETQYF. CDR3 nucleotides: TGTGCCAGCAGTTTGGTGCTAGCGGCGAGGCAAGAGACCCAGTACTTC.

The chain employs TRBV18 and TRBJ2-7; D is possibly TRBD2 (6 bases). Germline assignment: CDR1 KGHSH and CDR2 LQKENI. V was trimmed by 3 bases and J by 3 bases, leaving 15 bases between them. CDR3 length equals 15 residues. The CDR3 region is CASSPWGLKNYEQYF. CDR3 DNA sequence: TGTGCCAGCTCACCCTGGGGACTGAAAAACTACGAGCAGTACTTC. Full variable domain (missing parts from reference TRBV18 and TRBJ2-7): NAGVMQNPRHLVRRRGQEARLRCSPMKGHSHVYWYRQLPEEGLKFMVYLQKENIIDESGMPKERFSAEFPKEGPSILRIQQVVRGDSAAYFCASSPWGLKNYEQYFGPGTRLTVT.

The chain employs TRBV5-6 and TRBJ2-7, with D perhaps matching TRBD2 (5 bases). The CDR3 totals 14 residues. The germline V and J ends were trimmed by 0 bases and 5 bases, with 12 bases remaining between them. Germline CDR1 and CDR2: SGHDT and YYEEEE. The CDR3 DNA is TGTGCCAGCAGCTTGGCGGGGTATGTGGACGAGCAGTACTTC. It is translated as CASSLAGYVDEQYF.

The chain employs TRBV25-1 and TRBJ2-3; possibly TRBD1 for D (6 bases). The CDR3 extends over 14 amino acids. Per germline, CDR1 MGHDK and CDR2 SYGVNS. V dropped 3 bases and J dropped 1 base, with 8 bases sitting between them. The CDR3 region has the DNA TGTGCCAGCAGTGAGGGGGCGGGCACAGATACGCAGTATTTT. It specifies CASSEGAGTDTQYF.

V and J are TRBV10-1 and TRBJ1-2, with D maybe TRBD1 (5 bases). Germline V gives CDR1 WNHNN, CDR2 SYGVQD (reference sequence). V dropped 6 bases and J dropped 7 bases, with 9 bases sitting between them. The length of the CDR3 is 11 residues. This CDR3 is CASRGGAGYTF. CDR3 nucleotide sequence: TGCGCCAGCAGGGGGGGAGCTGGCTACACCTTC.